This entry lists 23 T cell receptor beta chains sequenced from one sample in a study of blood T cells in healthy people across ages. A sample-barcoded 5' primer and a J-beta primer mix were used in a second PCR of roughly 7 to 11 cycles. TCRdb used MiXCR to reprocess the 5' RACE reads, holding one entry per CDR3 protein. The data show around 870,000 distinct CDR3 sequences, more than 25% seen once. The sequencing input was blood. Every receptor here comes from a woman older than 75 in good health.

This clonotype was recorded many times. The chain has TRBV12-3 or TRBV12-4 and TRBJ2-1; the match to TRBD2 covers 12 bases. This CDR3 contains 16 residues. V was pared by 5 bases and J by 3 bases, with 5 bases of the junction left unmatched. CDR3 DNA sequence: TGTGCCAGCAGTCCAAGGACTAGCGGGAACTACAATGAGCAGTTCTTC. It is translated as CASSPRTSGNYNEQFF.

The rearrangement links TRBV28 to TRBJ1-1; D is undetermined. The CDR3 runs 11 residues. The germline V and J ends were trimmed by 10 bases and 4 bases, with 10 bases remaining between them. Germline V gene sequence: CDR1 MDHEN, CDR2 SYDVKM. The CDR3 coding sequence is TGTGCCACGAACTCCGTCACTGAAGCTTTCTTT. This translates into CATNSVTEAFF. Together with reference TRBV28 and TRBJ1-1, the CDR3 gives the full variable domain: DVKVTQSSRYLVKRTGEKVFLECVQDMDHENMFWYRQDPGLGLRLIYFSYDVKMKEKGDIPEGYSVSREKKERFSLILESASTNQTSMYLCATNSVTEAFFGQGTRLTVV.

The chain carries TRBV29-1 and TRBJ1-1; TRBD1 might be the D (6 bases). The CDR3 is 14 residues long. Deletions cut 3 bases from V and 0 bases from J, with 11 bases between. From germline, CDR1 is SQVTM and CDR2 ANQGSEA. Here the CDR3 reads CSVERGSLNTEAFF. As DNA, the CDR3 is TGCAGCGTTGAGAGGGGGAGCTTGAACACTGAAGCTTTCTTT.

The rearrangement uses TRBV11-2 and TRBJ2-5; 8 nucleotides line up with TRBD2. J lost 2 bases, V lost 5 bases, and 10 bases had no gene match. Germline V gives CDR1 SGHAT, CDR2 FQNNGV. The CDR3 is 16 residues long. The CDR3 loop is CASSIGGGSFQETQYF. DNA for the CDR3: TGTGCCAGCAGCATCGGCGGGGGGTCCTTTCAAGAGACCCAGTACTTC.

Comments on this clonotype: A much larger clone differs from this one at a single base, so this may be a read error. The chain has TRBV12-3 or TRBV12-4 and TRBJ1-5; no clear D gene. The CDR3 is 14 amino acids. Here the CDR3 reads CASSGTRSNQPRHF. CDR3 bases: TGTGCCAGCAGTGGAACCCGAAGCAATCAGCCCCGGCATTTT.

This clonotype showed up just a few times. V usage is TRBV20-1 and J usage is TRBJ2-1; TRBD2 matches at 8 bases. The CDR3 is 14 amino acids. The germline V gene has CDR1 DFQATT and CDR2 SNEGSKA (reference sequence). The V segment lost 5 bases and the J segment 3 bases; nucleotides outside the gene matches: 6. CDR3 loop: CSARGLADYNEQFF. The DNA for the CDR3 is TGCAGTGCTCGTGGACTAGCCGACTACAATGAGCAGTTCTTC.

The J gene is TRBJ2-7, the V gene TRBV7-9; D unclear. Near its end, the DNA agrees better with TRBJ2-5, so the J call may be wrong. Germline V gene lookup returns CDR1 SEHNR and CDR2 FQNEAQ (reference sequence). The CDR3 sequence is 14 residues long. CDR3 loop: CASSFKLARETQYF. Written as DNA, the CDR3 is TGTGCCAGCAGCTTTAAATTGGCCAGGGAGACCCAGTACTTC.

The chain recombines TRBV11-2 with TRBJ2-7; 8 bases map to TRBD1. V shed 6 bases and J 0 bases; nucleotides not matched to a gene: 7. Germline CDR1 reads SGHAT; CDR2 reads FQNNGV. The CDR3 runs to 15 residues. CDR3 residues: CASSGRQGNSYEQYF. The CDR3 DNA reads TGTGCCAGCAGTGGGAGACAGGGGAACTCCTACGAGCAGTACTTC.

As for this clonotype: The junction shows a germline mismatch at one end, possibly a read error. The rearrangement links TRBV20-1 to TRBJ2-1, with D possibly being TRBD2 (5 bases). Germline V gene sequence: CDR1 DFQATT, CDR2 SNEGSKA (reference sequence). This CDR3 region has 14 residues. CDR3 loop: CSAETSLSCNEQFF. In DNA, the CDR3 is TGCAGTGCCGAAACTAGTCTCTCCTGCAATGAGCAGTTCTTC.

This clonotype was picked up a small number of times. The chain combines TRBV20-1 with TRBJ1-5; no clear D gene. V gave up 2 bases and J gave up 3 bases, with 11 bases separating them. This CDR3 has 14 residues. Germline-derived CDR1 and CDR2 are DFQATT and SNEGSKA (reference sequence). The CDR3 is CSARRVQYNQPQHF. CDR3 nucleotides: TGCAGTGCTAGAAGGGTGCAGTACAATCAGCCCCAGCATTTT.

This clonotype has a handful of counts. This rearrangement joins TRBV20-1 to TRBJ1-6; possible D gene TRBD1, 5 bases. Germline V gene data show CDR1 as DFQATT and CDR2 as SNEGSKA (reference sequence). Trimming removed 3 bases from V and 13 bases from J, with 13 bases in between. The CDR3 totals 12 residues. In DNA, the CDR3 is TGCAGTGCTAGTCATCGGGGGTCCCCCCTCCACTTT. This gives the protein CSASHRGSPLHF.

This clonotype was recorded only once. This chain joins TRBV29-1 and TRBJ1-2; D gene uncertain. The CDR3 is made up of 12 amino acids. The germline V and J ends were trimmed by 8 bases and 2 bases, with 12 bases remaining between them. The germline CDR1 and CDR2 sequences are SQVTM and ANQGSEA. The DNA for the CDR3 is TGCAGCATTGGAACTTCGAACTATGGCTACACCTTC. This translates into CSIGTSNYGYTF.

This clonotype was detected ten times or more. The chain carries TRBV6-2 or TRBV6-3 and TRBJ2-7, with 8 bases that match TRBD1. The CDR3 consists of 14 residues. The junction had 5 bases not matched to a gene; V was cut back by 6 bases and J by 1 base. Germline V gives CDR1 MNHEY, CDR2 SVGEGT. CDR3 amino acids: CASRRTGPSYEQYF. The CDR3 DNA follows: TGTGCCAGCAGGCGGACAGGGCCTTCCTACGAGCAGTACTTC.

The chain recombines TRBV20-1 with TRBJ1-2; 11 bases fit TRBD1. The CDR3 consists of 14 residues. V lost 6 bases, J lost 9 bases, and 12 bases stayed unmatched. Germline CDR1 reads DFQATT; CDR2 reads SNEGSKA (reference sequence). CDR3 nucleotides: TGCAGTGCAACGGACAGGGGGCCGGGGTGGAGCTACACCTTC. Translated: CSATDRGPGWSYTF.

The sample holds many counts of this clonotype. V is TRBV20-1 and J is TRBJ2-1, with D perhaps matching TRBD1 (6 bases). The V gene's germline CDR1 is DFQATT and CDR2 SNEGSKA (reference sequence). The CDR3 is 14 amino acids. V was pared by 5 bases and J by 8 bases, with 19 bases between. In DNA form, the CDR3 reads TGCAGTGCTCCTCCGGGACAACCGTCGCATGAGCAGTTCTTC. This encodes CSAPPGQPSHEQFF.

This clonotype occurred many times. The chain is built from TRBV7-2 and TRBJ1-5; 9 bases agree with TRBD1. This CDR3 comprises 16 residues. The germline CDR1 and CDR2 sequences are SGHTA and FQGNSA. Losses at the gene ends were 4 bases for V and 6 bases for J; bases not matched to a gene: 10. This CDR3 is CASSSRGQGWGQPQHF. The CDR3 DNA sequence: TGTGCCAGCAGCTCCCGCGGACAGGGGTGGGGTCAGCCCCAGCATTTT.

This clonotype turned up a few times. The chain is built from TRBV7-9 and TRBJ1-2; D is perhaps TRBD1 (5 bases). V gave up 2 bases and J gave up 10 bases, with 11 bases separating them. From germline, CDR1 is SEHNR and CDR2 FQNEAQ (reference sequence). The CDR3 consists of 12 residues. The CDR3 DNA reads as TGTGCCAGCAGCTTAACTACGACAGACTACACCTTC. Amino acid sequence: CASSLTTTDYTF. Variable domain in full (rest from reference TRBV7-9 and TRBJ1-2): DTGVSQNPRHKITKRGQNVTFRCDPISEHNRLYWYRQTLGQGPEFLTYFQNEAQLEKSRLLSDRFSAERPKGSFSTLEIQRTEQGDSAMYLCASSLTTTDYTFGSGTRLTVV.

This clonotype turned up a few times. A single base separates this from a much larger clone, so it may be a read error. This chain joins TRBV4-3 and TRBJ2-3; D is undetermined. The germline V and J ends were trimmed by 3 bases and 6 bases, with 13 bases remaining between them. CDR1 is LGHNA and CDR2 is YSLEER in the germline V gene. CDR3 length equals 14 residues. Here the CDR3 reads CASSQASNWDTQYF. CDR3 DNA sequence: TGCGCCAGCAGCCAGGCCTCGAACTGGGATACGCAGTATTTT.

The chain recombines TRBV29-1 with TRBJ2-1, with 10 bases matching TRBD2. V shed 5 bases, J shed 15 bases, and the junction held 25 bases outside the gene matches. Germline V gives CDR1 SQVTM, CDR2 ANQGSEA. This CDR3 contains 17 residues. The CDR3: CSVRGIPGLALRETRFF. The DNA of the CDR3 is TGCAGCGTTCGGGGGATTCCGGGACTAGCGCTCAGAGAGACCCGGTTCTTC.

This clonotype has a count of ten or more. The chain is built from TRBV27 and TRBJ2-5, with 8 bases identical to TRBD1. Germline-derived CDR1 and CDR2 are MNHEY and SMNVEV (reference sequence). After removal of 2 bases from V and 6 bases from J, the junction contained 5 bases not matched to a gene. The CDR3 has 14 residues. The CDR3 is CASSLTGGGKTQYF. CDR3 coding DNA: TGTGCCAGCAGTTTAACAGGGGGAGGAAAGACCCAGTACTTC.

Concerning this clonotype itself: Possible read error: a much larger clone is one base away. The chain links TRBV12-3 or TRBV12-4 to TRBJ1-1, with D unresolved. The CDR3 runs 13 residues. CDR3 protein: CASSFGMNAEAFF. The CDR3 nucleotides read TGTGCCAGCAGTTTTGGGATGAACGCTGAAGCTTTCTTT.

The table lists this clonotype with a few counts. V gene TRBV19 combines with J gene TRBJ2-5, with TRBD2 matching 8 bases. This CDR3 region has 15 residues. Germline-derived CDR1 and CDR2 are LNHDA and SQIVND (reference sequence). Trimming at V came to 5 bases and at J to 11 bases, leaving 16 bases not matched to a gene. The CDR3 coding sequence is TGTGCCAGTAGTCCGGGACTAGTCCTATTTGGTGAGCAGTACTTC. Amino acids: CASSPGLVLFGEQYF. The whole variable domain, remainder taken from reference TRBV19 and TRBJ2-5, is DGGITQSPKYLFRKEGQNVTLSCEQNLNHDAMYWYRQDPGQGLRLIYYSQIVNDFQKGDIAEGYSVSREKKESFPLTVTSAQKNPTAFYLCASSPGLVLFGEQYFGPGTRLLVL.

This clonotype was found many times. V usage is TRBV7-9 and J usage is TRBJ2-4, with 12 bases that match TRBD2. Germline V CDR1 and CDR2: SEHNR, FQNEAQ (reference sequence). With 1 base clipped from V and 1 base from J, the junction kept 14 bases outside the gene matches. The CDR3 spans 21 residues. CDR3: CASSLEVGTSGSLGAKNIQYF. The CDR3, as DNA: TGTGCCAGCAGCTTAGAAGTGGGGACTAGCGGGTCTCTTGGCGCCAAAAACATTCAGTACTTC.